The clone carrying this T cell receptor beta chain has only a few counts. Antigen: not known. TCRdb used MiXCR to reprocess the RT-PCR reads, holding one entry per CDR3 protein. The data hold about 780,000 distinct CDR3 sequences, with around 20% observed a single time. This sample is part of a study of response to subunit inactivated influenza vaccine. Study conclusions and caveats: It was suggested by the authors that few new T cells are recruited by each seasonal influenza vaccination.

CDR3 size: 13 residues. Trimming removed 3 bases from V and 4 bases from J, with 10 bases in between. Per the germline V gene, CDR1 is SGHRS and CDR2 is YFSETQ. Here the sequenced sample was PBMCs from blood, taken about 5 days after vaccination. The gene calls are TRBV5-1 and TRBJ2-5, with D possibly being TRBD1 (5 bases). This receptor was identified in a man aged 45-60 years who received an inactivated influenza vaccine. CDR3 protein: CASSWTYTETQYF. DNA for the CDR3: TGCGCCAGCAGCTGGACATACACAGAGACCCAGTACTTC. Supplemented by reference TRBV5-1 and TRBJ2-5, the full variable domain reads KAGVTQTPRYLIKTRGQQVTLSCSPISGHRSVSWYQQTPGQGLQFLFEYFSETQRNKGNFPGRFSGRQFSNSRSEMNVSTLELGDSALYLCASSWTYTETQYFGPGTRLLVL.